This TCR beta chain was captured by sequencing in a study of post-analysis software for immune sequencing data. Study observations and caveats: Controls had lower frequencies than patients of 4 or 5 TRBV segments, which included TRBV5-6, TRBV5-1 and TRBV20-1.

Details on this clonotype: Antigen specificity is unknown.

Unique molecular identifiers were present in the TCR beta cDNA libraries. T cells numbering roughly 1 to 10 million yielded 500,000 to 550,000 cDNA molecules. Via MiXCR, TCRdb re-called the PCR reads, giving one row per CDR3 protein. The sample gives approximately 630,000 distinct CDR3 sequences, over 45% of which show up once; about 11% is in the top ten. This CDR3 is 15 amino acids long. V was pared by 4 bases and J by 3 bases, with 14 bases between. The V gene is TRBV12-3 or TRBV12-4, the J gene TRBJ2-3; D is perhaps TRBD2 (6 bases). The sample taken for sequencing was blood. This TCR derives from a girl aged 2-9 years with multiple sclerosis. CDR3 sequence reads: CASSSGVGRTDTQYF. Written as DNA, the CDR3 is TGTGCCAGCAGTTCGGGGGTAGGGCGTACAGATACGCAGTATTTT.